A single sample gave rise to the 30 T cell receptor beta chains below, sequenced in a study of blood T cell repertoires in COVID-19. Repertoires were generated with immunoSEQ multiplex PCR, while TCRdb's copy carries only in-frame clones and drops some. The repertoire consists of approximately 97,000 clones, with 75% to 90% occurring once and the leading ten covering around a sixth. Sample: peripheral blood. These receptors were collected from a woman of 80 years or more with acute or convalescent COVID-19.

The chain has TRBV6-5 and TRBJ2-7; 10 nucleotides line up with TRBD1. This CDR3 region has 12 residues. Germline V gene lookup returns CDR1 MNHEY and CDR2 SVGAGI. CDR3 sequence reads: CGVGTGDYEQYF. DNA of the CDR3: TGTGGGGTCGGGACAGGGGACTACGAGCAGTACTTC.

This chain connects TRBV12-3 or TRBV12-4 to TRBJ1-6, with D hard to call. The CDR3 spans 13 residues. V was cut by 3 bases and J by 9 bases, with 9 bases left in between. The CDR3 here is CASSFRPGSPLHF. CDR3 DNA: TGTGCCAGCAGTTTCAGGCCTGGTTCACCCCTCCACTTT.

The chain is built from TRBV7-9 and TRBJ2-1; D is ambiguous. This CDR3 region has 15 residues. Trimming left V 1 base short and J 5 bases short, with 12 bases between. Per the germline V gene, CDR1 is SEHNR and CDR2 is FQNEAQ (reference sequence). The CDR3 loop reads CASSLVYTLNNEQFF. CDR3 nucleotide sequence: TGTGCCAGCAGCTTAGTCTATACTCTAAACAATGAGCAGTTCTTC.

The table lists this clone with a few counts. This chain uses TRBV5-1 with TRBJ1-2; D is perhaps TRBD1 (5 bases). Trimming cost V 1 base and J 2 bases, with 9 bases left between them. From germline, CDR1 is SGHRS and CDR2 YFSETQ. There are 14 residues in the CDR3. CDR3 protein: CASSLSTANYGYTF. DNA for the CDR3: TGCGCCAGCAGCTTGTCGACAGCCAACTATGGCTACACCTTC.

This chain uses TRBV6-5 with TRBJ2-3; D is possibly TRBD2 (6 bases). V shed 1 base and J shed 2 bases, with 10 bases lying between them. This CDR3 region has 15 residues. The V gene's germline CDR1 is MNHEY and CDR2 SVGAGI. DNA of the CDR3: TGTGCCAGCAGTTACTTCGGGGGACCCACAGATACGCAGTATTTT. It encodes CASSYFGGPTDTQYF.

This clone occurred a few times. V and J are TRBV19 and TRBJ1-1; TRBD1 agrees at 8 bases. Looked up from germline, CDR1 is LNHDA and CDR2 is SQIVND (reference sequence). Trimming removed 7 bases from V and 1 base from J; junction bases left unmatched: 2. The CDR3 has 13 amino acids. The CDR3 here is CASTGQGNTEAFF. In DNA, the CDR3 is TGTGCCAGTACCGGACAGGGGAACACTGAAGCTTTCTTT.

This rearrangement joins TRBV15 to TRBJ1-2; TRBD1 agrees at 7 bases. Trimming removed 0 bases from V and 5 bases from J; junction bases left unmatched: 12. Germline loops: CDR1 LNHNV, CDR2 YYDKDF (reference sequence). The CDR3 length is 17 residues. The CDR3 is CATSRDLSRGRLYGYTF. Here the CDR3 DNA reads TGTGCCACCAGCAGAGATCTGAGTAGGGGGCGCCTGTATGGCTACACCTTC.

This sequence joins TRBV10-3 and TRBJ2-2, with D tentatively TRBD1 (6 bases). The CDR3 spans 15 residues. CDR1 ENHRY and CDR2 SYGVKD come from the germline V gene. Trimming shortened V by 6 bases and J by 4 bases, and 15 bases separated the two germline ends. The CDR3 coding sequence is TGTGCCATCAGCCCTTCGACAGGCAGCACCGGGGAGCTGTTTTTT. It translates to CAISPSTGSTGELFF.

This clone was seen only once. The chain is built from TRBV28 and TRBJ1-4; the D gene is possibly TRBD1 (6 bases). CDR3 length: 15 amino acids. The V end lost 1 base, the J end lost 7 bases, and 13 bases lay between the germline ends. The V gene's germline CDR1 is MDHEN and CDR2 SYDVKM. CDR3 sequence reads: CASSLYGGGGEKLFF. The CDR3, as DNA: TGTGCCAGCAGTTTATACGGGGGCGGGGGTGAAAAACTGTTTTTT.

V is TRBV9 and J is TRBJ2-7; D perhaps matches TRBD1 (5 bases). CDR3 length: 14 residues. Trimming left V 2 bases short and J 3 bases short, with 12 bases between. The germline CDR1 and CDR2 sequences are SGDLS and YYNGEE. The CDR3 DNA sequence: TGTGCCAGCAGCGTCGACAGTCTCAGCTACGAGCAGTACTTC. Amino acid sequence: CASSVDSLSYEQYF.

The gene calls are TRBV6-5 and TRBJ1-6; D is uncertain. Trimming removed 0 bases from V and 6 bases from J, with 6 bases in between. The CDR3 consists of 14 residues. Per the germline V gene, CDR1 is MNHEY and CDR2 is SVGAGI. The CDR3 region has the DNA TGTGCCAGCAGTTACTCCCCAGTTAATTCACCCCTCCACTTT. Amino acid sequence: CASSYSPVNSPLHF.

The V call is TRBV24-1, the J call TRBJ1-2; 10 positions match TRBD1. CDR3 length: 16 amino acids. V shed 4 bases and J 0 bases; nucleotides not matched to a gene: 4. The germline V gene encodes CDR1 KGHDR and CDR2 SFDVKD. CDR3 in amino acids: CATSDAGTGANYGYTF. CDR3 DNA sequence: TGTGCCACCAGTGACGCCGGGACAGGGGCTAACTATGGCTACACCTTC.

The rearrangement uses TRBV5-1 and TRBJ2-3; TRBD2 matches 9 bases. The V gene end was trimmed by 0 bases and the J gene end by 2 bases; junction bases not matched to a gene: 13. CDR3 size: 19 residues. Germline-derived CDR1 and CDR2 are SGHRS and YFSETQ. The CDR3 reads CASSLERALAGRITDTQYF. The CDR3, as DNA: TGCGCCAGCAGCTTGGAGCGGGCTCTAGCGGGGAGGATCACAGATACGCAGTATTTT.

A remark on this clone: This same CDR3 is encoded by further DNA sequences in the sample. The chain employs TRBV10-2 and TRBJ1-1; 9 positions agree with TRBD1. After removal of 6 bases from V and 5 bases from J, the junction contained 1 base not matched to a gene. The CDR3 runs 12 residues. From germline, CDR1 is WSHSY and CDR2 SAAADI. The CDR3 here is CASRDRGTEAFF. In DNA form, the CDR3 reads TGCGCCAGCAGAGACAGGGGGACTGAAGCTTTCTTT.

The chain has TRBV7-3 and TRBJ2-1, with TRBD2 matching 8 bases. The J segment lost 4 bases and the V segment lost 5 bases, leaving 7 bases of the junction unmatched. The germline V gene encodes CDR1 SGHTA and CDR2 FQGTGA. This CDR3 contains 15 residues. As DNA, the CDR3 is TGTGCCAGCAGCCTCGGGAGCGGGGGATACAATGAGCAGTTCTTC. Translation: CASSLGSGGYNEQFF.

This chain uses TRBV28 with TRBJ1-5; D remains ambiguous. The CDR3 runs 12 residues. Per germline, CDR1 MDHEN and CDR2 SYDVKM. The V end lost 5 bases, the J end lost 5 bases, and 7 bases lay between the germline ends. The CDR3 bases are TGTGCCAGCAGTGTCACAGATCAGCCCCAGCATTTT. It yields the protein CASSVTDQPQHF. The variable domain in full, with the rest retrieved from reference TRBV28 and TRBJ1-5, is DVKVTQSSRYLVKRTGEKVFLECVQDMDHENMFWYRQDPGLGLRLIYFSYDVKMKEKGDIPEGYSVSREKKERFSLILESASTNQTSMYLCASSVTDQPQHFGDGTRLSIL.

The chain couples TRBV27 to TRBJ1-2, with 7 bases fitting TRBD1. Germline V gives CDR1 MNHEY, CDR2 SMNVEV (reference sequence). V was pared by 5 bases and J by 2 bases, with 8 bases of the junction left unmatched. The CDR3 totals 15 residues. For the CDR3, the DNA is TGTGCCAGCAGTCCTACCCCGACAGGGAACTATGGCTACACCTTC. This sequence encodes CASSPTPTGNYGYTF.

The chain couples TRBV27 to TRBJ1-5; 10 bases align to TRBD1. Germline CDR1 MNHEY, CDR2 SMNVEV (reference sequence). The V segment lost 3 bases and the J segment 3 bases; nucleotides outside the gene matches: 2. This CDR3 is built from 15 residues. The CDR3 region has the DNA TGTGCCAGCAGTTTTGACAGGGGGCCCAATCAGCCCCAGCATTTT. Translating gives CASSFDRGPNQPQHF.

The V call is TRBV5-1, the J call TRBJ2-7; unclear D gene. Trimming shortened V by 4 bases and J by 2 bases, and 10 bases separated the two germline ends. Germline V gene sequence: CDR1 SGHRS, CDR2 YFSETQ. This CDR3 spans 13 amino acids. CDR3 sequence reads: CASSRDTPYEQYF. The CDR3 region has the DNA TGCGCCAGCAGCCGTGACACCCCCTACGAGCAGTACTTC.

The chain couples TRBV15 to TRBJ2-7; no reliable D call. CDR3 length equals 13 residues. Trimming stripped 0 bases from V and 7 bases from J, with 10 bases between. Germline CDR1 reads LNHNV; CDR2 reads YYDKDF (reference sequence). CDR3 sequence reads: CATSRELVYEQYF. The CDR3 DNA sequence: TGTGCCACCAGCAGAGAGTTAGTCTATGAGCAGTACTTC.

The rearrangement links TRBV9 to TRBJ1-6; a weak D match, TRBD1 (5 bases). Germline CDR1 and CDR2: SGDLS and YYNGEE. The CDR3 is 14 residues long. Trimming removed 1 base from V and 8 bases from J, with 10 bases in between. CDR3 coding DNA: TGTGCCAGCAGCGTACAGGGAGGGGATTCACCCCTCCACTTT. This translates into CASSVQGGDSPLHF.

The V call is TRBV3-1 (or the pseudogene TRBV3-2), the J call TRBJ1-1, with a possible D match to TRBD1 (6 bases). Germline lookup yields CDR1 LGHDT and CDR2 YNNKEL (reference sequence). V dropped 4 bases and J dropped 10 bases, with 22 bases sitting between them. The CDR3 spans 15 residues. In DNA form, the CDR3 reads TGTGCCAGCAGCCCAAGAACGGGGGGTCCGGACAGAGCTTTCTTT. Its protein product is CASSPRTGGPDRAFF.

The V call is TRBV3-1 (or the pseudogene TRBV3-2), the J call TRBJ1-2, with 9 bases lining up with TRBD1. The CDR3 contains 13 residues. Unmatched junction bases numbered 2, after V lost 6 bases and J lost 3 bases. The germline V gene encodes CDR1 LGHDT and CDR2 YNNKEL (reference sequence). The CDR3 here is CASRRTGDYGYTF. The CDR3 DNA follows: TGTGCCAGCAGAAGGACAGGGGACTATGGCTACACCTTC.

In regard to this clone: Other DNA sequences in the same sample also yield this CDR3. The V gene is TRBV5-1, the J gene TRBJ2-5; 9 bases align to TRBD1. The germline V gene has CDR1 SGHRS and CDR2 YFSETQ. Losses at the gene ends were 1 base for V and 4 bases for J; bases not matched to a gene: 5. This CDR3 has 15 amino acids. CDR3 bases: TGCGCCAGCAGCTTGACAGGGGGCGGGAGAGAGACCCAGTACTTC. It is translated as CASSLTGGGRETQYF.

This clone was detected only once. The V gene is TRBV30, the J gene TRBJ2-2; 10 nucleotides match TRBD2. The CDR3 extends over 15 amino acids. V was pared by 4 bases and J by 0 bases, with 2 bases of the junction left unmatched. Germline CDR1 reads GTSNPN; CDR2 reads SVGIG (reference sequence). The CDR3 reads CAWTSGGSNTGELFF. The CDR3 bases are TGTGCCTGGACTAGCGGGGGTTCGAACACCGGGGAGCTGTTTTTT.

The chain joins TRBV5-1 to TRBJ2-3; 9 nucleotides align to TRBD1. The CDR3 totals 16 residues. Germline CDR1 and CDR2: SGHRS and YFSETQ. J lost 4 bases, V lost 4 bases, and 10 bases had no gene match. CDR3 in DNA: TGCGCCAGCAGCCCGGACCCGGGACAGGGTCCAGATACGCAGTATTTT. This sequence encodes CASSPDPGQGPDTQYF. The variable domain in full, with the rest retrieved from reference TRBV5-1 and TRBJ2-3, is KAGVTQTPRYLIKTRGQQVTLSCSPISGHRSVSWYQQTPGQGLQFLFEYFSETQRNKGNFPGRFSGRQFSNSRSEMNVSTLELGDSALYLCASSPDPGQGPDTQYFGPGTRLTVL.

The rearrangement uses TRBV6-4 and TRBJ1-6; D is unclear. CDR3 length: 13 residues. CDR1 MRHNA and CDR2 SNTAGT come from the germline V gene. Trimming took 6 bases from V and 4 from J, leaving 7 bases between them. The CDR3 nucleotides read TGTGCCAGCAGGCGGGATTATAATTCACCCCTCCACTTT. Protein sequence: CASRRDYNSPLHF.

The rearrangement links TRBV5-4 to TRBJ1-3, with D possibly being TRBD1 (5 bases). Germline values: CDR1 SGHNT, CDR2 YYREEE (reference sequence). Trimming pared 0 bases from V and 0 bases from J, leaving 7 bases between. The CDR3 spans 15 residues. The CDR3 spells CASSLGGVSGNTIYF. The CDR3 nucleotides read TGTGCCAGCAGCTTGGGGGGGGTCTCTGGAAACACCATATATTTT. Full variable domain (remainder filled in from reference TRBV5-4 and TRBJ1-3): ETGVTQSPTHLIKTRGQQVTLRCSSQSGHNTVSWYQQALGQGPQFIFQYYREEENGRGNFPPRFSGLQFPNYSSELNVNALELDDSALYLCASSLGGVSGNTIYFGEGSWLTVV.

The chain carries TRBV6-5 and TRBJ1-4, with 8 bases that match TRBD1. This CDR3 has 14 amino acids. From germline, CDR1 is MNHEY and CDR2 SVGAGI. V gave up 6 bases and J gave up 9 bases; unmatched junction bases: 9. The CDR3 spells CASSQTGVVKKLFF. The CDR3 DNA reads as TGTGCCAGCAGCCAGACAGGGGTGGTAAAAAAACTGTTTTTT.

This clone was recorded a few times. The chain links TRBV10-2 to TRBJ2-2, with TRBD1 matching 8 bases. The V segment lost 8 bases and the J segment 5 bases; nucleotides outside the gene matches: 10. The length of the CDR3 is 15 residues. The germline CDR1 and CDR2 sequences are WSHSY and SAAADI. The CDR3 sequence: CASGGGRGRTGELFF. The CDR3, as DNA: TGCGCCAGCGGAGGGGGCAGGGGGCGTACCGGGGAGCTGTTTTTT.